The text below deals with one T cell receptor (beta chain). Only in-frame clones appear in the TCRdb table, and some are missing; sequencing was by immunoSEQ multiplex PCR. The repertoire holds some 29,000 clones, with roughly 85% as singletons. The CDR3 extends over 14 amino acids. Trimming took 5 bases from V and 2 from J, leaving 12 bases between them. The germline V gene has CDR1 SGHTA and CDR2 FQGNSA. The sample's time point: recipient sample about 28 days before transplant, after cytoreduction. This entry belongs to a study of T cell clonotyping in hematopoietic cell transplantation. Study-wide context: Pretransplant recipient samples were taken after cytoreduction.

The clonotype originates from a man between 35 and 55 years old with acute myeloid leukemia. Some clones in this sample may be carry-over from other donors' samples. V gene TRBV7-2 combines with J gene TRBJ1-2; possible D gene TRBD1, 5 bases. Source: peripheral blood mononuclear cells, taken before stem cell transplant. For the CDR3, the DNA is TGTGCCAGCAGCCTCGACAGAAGCAACTATGGCTACACCTTC. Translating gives CASSLDRSNYGYTF.